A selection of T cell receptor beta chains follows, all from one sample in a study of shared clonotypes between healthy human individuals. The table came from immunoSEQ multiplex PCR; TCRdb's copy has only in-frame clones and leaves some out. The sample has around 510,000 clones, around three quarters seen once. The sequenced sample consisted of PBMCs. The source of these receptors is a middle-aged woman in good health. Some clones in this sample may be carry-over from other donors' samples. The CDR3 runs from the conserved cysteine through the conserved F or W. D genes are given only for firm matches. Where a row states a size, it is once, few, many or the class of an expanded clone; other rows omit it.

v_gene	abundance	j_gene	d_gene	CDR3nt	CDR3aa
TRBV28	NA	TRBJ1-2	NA	TGTGCCAGCAGTTTGGCCGGGACACAATATGGCTACACCTTC	CASSLAGTQYGYTF
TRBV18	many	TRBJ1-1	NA	TGTGCCAGCTCCGGAGGGTGGAACACTGAAGCTTTCTTT	CASSGGWNTEAFF
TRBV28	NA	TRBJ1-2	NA	TGTGCCAGCAGCTCGTCGAGGGGCTACACCTTC	CASSSSRGYTF
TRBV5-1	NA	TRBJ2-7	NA	TGCGCCAGCAGCTCGGGTCGGGACCGCGAGCAGTACTTC	CASSSGRDREQYF
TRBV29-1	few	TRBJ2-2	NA	TGCAGCGTTGTTCCCTTTGCCGGGGAGCTGTTTTTT	CSVVPFAGELFF
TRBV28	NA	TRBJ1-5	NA	TGTGCCAGCCGCCGCGGTGGGGGGGATGGCAATCAGCCCCAGCATTTT	CASRRGGGDGNQPQHF
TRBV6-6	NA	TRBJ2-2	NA	TGTGCCAGCACCTTAGACAGGAACACCGGGGAGCTGTTTTTT	CASTLDRNTGELFF
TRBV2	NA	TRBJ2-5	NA	TGTGCCAGCAGTGACGGTGGGAAGACAGCGCAAGAGACCCAGTACTTC	CASSDGGKTAQETQYF
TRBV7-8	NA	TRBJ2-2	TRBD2	TGTGCCAGCAGCTGGGCCCTAGCGGGGGGGAGCGGGGAGCTGTTTTTT	CASSWALAGGSGELFF
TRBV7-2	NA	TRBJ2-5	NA	TGTGCCAGCAGCCGTGACCGACAAGAGACCCAGTACTTC	CASSRDRQETQYF
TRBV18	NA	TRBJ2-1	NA	TGTGCCAGCTCGCCTGACAGTCGTGAGCAGTTCTTC	CASSPDSREQFF
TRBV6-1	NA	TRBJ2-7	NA	TGTGCCAGCGGTCTGGGGGCGGGGGAGCAGTACTTC	CASGLGAGEQYF
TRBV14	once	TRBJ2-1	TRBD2	TGTGCCAGCAGCCAACTAGCGGGAGGCCATTCCTACAATGAGCAGTTCTTC	CASSQLAGGHSYNEQFF
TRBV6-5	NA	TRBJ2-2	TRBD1	TGTGCCAGCAGAATACAGGGGTTAAACACCGGGGAGCTGTTTTTT	CASRIQGLNTGELFF
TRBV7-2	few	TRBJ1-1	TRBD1	TGTGCCAGCAGCCACCAGGGACAGGGGTTGAACACTGAAGCTTTCTTT	CASSHQGQGLNTEAFF
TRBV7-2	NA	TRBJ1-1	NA	TGTGCCAGCAGCTTAACCACAGGGACGGAAGCTTTCTTT	CASSLTTGTEAFF
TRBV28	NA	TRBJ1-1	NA	TGTGCCAGCAGGCTAAGGGGGGGCACTGAAGCTTTCTTT	CASRLRGGTEAFF
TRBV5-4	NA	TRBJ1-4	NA	TGTGCCAGCAGCTCTCGGGACCCTGCAACTAATGAAAAACTGTTTTTT	CASSSRDPATNEKLFF
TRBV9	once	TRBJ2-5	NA	TGTGCCAGCAGCGAGAATATTCAAGAGACCCAGTACTTC	CASSENIQETQYF
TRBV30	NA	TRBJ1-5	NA	TGTGCCTGGAGCGCCATGGGAGGCCTCAATCAGCCCCAGCATTTT	CAWSAMGGLNQPQHF
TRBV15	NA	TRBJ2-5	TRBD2	TGTGCCACCAGCAGAGGGGGGGGACTATCACAGACCCAGTACTTC	CATSRGGGLSQTQYF
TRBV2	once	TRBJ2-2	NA	TGTGCCAGCAAGGTTAGCGCTAACGGGGAGCTGTTTTTT	CASKVSANGELFF
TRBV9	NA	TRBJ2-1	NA	TGTGCCAGCAGCGTAGGGCCAGGCAACGATGAGCAGTTCTTC	CASSVGPGNDEQFF
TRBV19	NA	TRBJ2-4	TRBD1	TGTACCAGTAGTCCCCGCGACAGGGGAGGAAGTGGAGCCAAAAACATTCAGTACTTC	CTSSPRDRGGSGAKNIQYF
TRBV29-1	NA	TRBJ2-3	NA	TGCAGCGTTACGGATAAGGACCGTTTGACAGATACGCAGTATTTT	CSVTDKDRLTDTQYF
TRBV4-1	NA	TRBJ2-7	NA	TGCGCCAGCAGCCTTCAGGCCCACAACTCCTACGAGCAGTACTTC	CASSLQAHNSYEQYF
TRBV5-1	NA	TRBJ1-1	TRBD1	TGCGCCAGCAGACCACAGGGGCCGAACACTGAAGCTTTCTTT	CASRPQGPNTEAFF
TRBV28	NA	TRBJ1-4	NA	TGTGCCAGCCGAATGACAACTAATGAAAAACTGTTTTTT	CASRMTTNEKLFF
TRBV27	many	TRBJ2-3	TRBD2	TGTGCCAGCAGTTTATGGGGTCTGGGGGGCGGGGGGAGCACAGATACGCAGTATTTT	CASSLWGLGGGGSTDTQYF
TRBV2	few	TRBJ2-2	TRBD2	TGTGCCAGCAGAGGGACTAGCTGGACCGGGGAGCTGTTTTTT	CASRGTSWTGELFF
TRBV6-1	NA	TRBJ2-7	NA	TGTGCCAGCAGTGAGGGCCTATACGAGCAGTACTTC	CASSEGLYEQYF
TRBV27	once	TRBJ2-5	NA	TGTGCCAGCAGTTTGGGGGGACAGCGGTACTTC	CASSLGGQRYF
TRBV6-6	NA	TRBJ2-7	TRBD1	TGTGCCAGCAGTTTTTGGGACAGGTCTCACGAGCAGTACTTC	CASSFWDRSHEQYF
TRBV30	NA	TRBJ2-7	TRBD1	TGTGCCGGGGACAGGGGTGCCGAGCAGTACTTC	CAGDRGAEQYF
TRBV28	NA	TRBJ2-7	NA	TGTGCCAGCAGTCTTGCTAGGGAAGAGGACGAGCAGTACTTC	CASSLAREEDEQYF
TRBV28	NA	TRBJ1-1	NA	TGTGCCAGCAGTTTACCTCGCTCGCTTCGGCGGCCCAACACTGAAGCTTTCTTT	CASSLPRSLRRPNTEAFF
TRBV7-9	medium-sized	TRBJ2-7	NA	TGTGCCAGCAGCTCCCGAGGACCCTACGAGCAGTACTTC	CASSSRGPYEQYF
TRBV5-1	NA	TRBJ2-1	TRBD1	TGCGCCAGCAGCTCCGGGACAGGGAACAATGAGCAGTTCTTC	CASSSGTGNNEQFF
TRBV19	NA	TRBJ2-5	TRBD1	TGTGCCAGTAGCTCGACAGGGTCAGAGACCCAGTACTTC	CASSSTGSETQYF
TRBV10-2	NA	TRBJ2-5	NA	TGCGCCAGCAGAACAGGTTTAGAGACCCAGTACTTC	CASRTGLETQYF
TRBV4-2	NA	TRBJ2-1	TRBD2	TGTGCCAGCACCCAAAAGAGGACTAGCGGGAAACGGTACGGCAATGAGCAGTTCTTC	CASTQKRTSGKRYGNEQFF
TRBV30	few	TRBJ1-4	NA	TGTGCCTGGAATAAGGGGGGGTTGTCAGAAAAACTGTTTTTT	CAWNKGGLSEKLFF
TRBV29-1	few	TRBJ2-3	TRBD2	TGCAGCGTTGCGGCTAGCGGGAGCACAGATACGCAGTATTTT	CSVAASGSTDTQYF
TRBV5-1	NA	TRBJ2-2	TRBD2	TGCGCCAGCAGCTTGGCGGGAGGGCCGGGCACCGGGGAGCTGTTTTTT	CASSLAGGPGTGELFF
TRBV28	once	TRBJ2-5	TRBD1	TGTGCCAGCCGCCCCGGACAGGGAAGGGAGACCCAGTACTTC	CASRPGQGRETQYF
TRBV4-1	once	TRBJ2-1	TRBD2	TGCGCCAGCAGGTTGCTAGCGGGGGTCTACAATGAGCAGTTCTTC	CASRLLAGVYNEQFF
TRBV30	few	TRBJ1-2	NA	TGTGCCTGGAGTGCCCCAGGACAGACCGGCTACACCTTC	CAWSAPGQTGYTF
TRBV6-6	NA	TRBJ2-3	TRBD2	TGTGCCAGCACAAACCGACTAGCGGGAAGCACAGATACGCAGTATTTT	CASTNRLAGSTDTQYF
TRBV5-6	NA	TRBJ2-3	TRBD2	TGTGCCAGCAGCTTACCTAGCGGGAGAACAGATACGCAGTATTTT	CASSLPSGRTDTQYF
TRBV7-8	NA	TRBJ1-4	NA	TGTGCCAGCAGCTTATCGGAGACCGGGGGGCGGAAAAAACTGTTTTTT	CASSLSETGGRKKLFF
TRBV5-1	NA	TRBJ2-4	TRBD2	TGCGCCAGCAGCTTGGATGCGGGAGGGCTGGACATTCAGTACTTC	CASSLDAGGLDIQYF
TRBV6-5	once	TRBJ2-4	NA	TGTGCCAGCAGTTACTCGGTGGTCGTCAAAAACATTCAGTACTTC	CASSYSVVVKNIQYF
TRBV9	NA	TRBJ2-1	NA	TGTGCCAGCAGCGTAGACGGCAGTGCCTACAATGAGCAGTTCTTC	CASSVDGSAYNEQFF
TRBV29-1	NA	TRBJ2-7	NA	TGCAGCGTTGGTGAGCCCACCTGGCACGAGCAGTACTTC	CSVGEPTWHEQYF
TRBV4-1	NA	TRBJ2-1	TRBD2	TGCGCCAGCAGCCAGGGGTCCCGGGAGGGGGAGCAGTTCTTC	CASSQGSREGEQFF
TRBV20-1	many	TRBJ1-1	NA	TGCAGTGCTAGAGGGGGCACTGAAGCTTTCTTT	CSARGGTEAFF
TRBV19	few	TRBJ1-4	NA	TGTGCCAGTAGCGCCGGTCGGGGGGGCATAAAACTGTTTTTT	CASSAGRGGIKLFF
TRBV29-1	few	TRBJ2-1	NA	TGCAGCGTTAGTAACTACAATGAGCAGTTCTTC	CSVSNYNEQFF